The 5 T cell receptor beta chains in this list originate from one sample, sequenced in a study of T-cell memory formation after mild COVID-19. TCRdb reprocessed the 5' RACE reads via MiXCR and lists one record per CDR3 protein. Of around 530,000 distinct CDR3 sequences in the sample, about 20% were seen once. The sequencing input was PBMCs or a T cell subset sorted from them (not recorded which). These receptors all come from an adult woman who had mild COVID-19 (a few samples of this study predate the infection). Cell type and time point are not known.

This clonotype occurred a few times. The gene calls are TRBV7-3 and TRBJ1-5; tentative D call: TRBD1 (5 bases). Trimming took off 0 bases at V and 7 bases at J, with 7 bases between the two ends. The CDR3 has 13 residues. Germline-derived CDR1 and CDR2 are SGHTA and FQGTGA. The CDR3 bases are TGTGCCAGCAGCTTAACGGGGGGACAGCCCCAGCATTTT. This sequence encodes CASSLTGGQPQHF.

This clonotype was counted between two and nine times. The chain carries TRBV15 and TRBJ1-5; weak D call: TRBD1 (6 bases). This CDR3 spans 16 amino acids. V dropped 7 bases and J dropped 6 bases, with 22 bases sitting between them. Germline V gene data show CDR1 as LNHNV and CDR2 as YYDKDF (reference sequence). CDR3 bases: TGTGCCACCAAGCTGGAACAGGGTAAAGGACGTCAGCCCCAGCATTTT. Amino acid sequence: CATKLEQGKGRQPQHF.

This clonotype turned up a few times. This chain connects TRBV3-1 to TRBJ2-3, with a weak D call TRBD1 (6 bases). Trimming took 1 base from V and 3 from J, leaving 11 bases between them. CDR1 is LGHDT, CDR2 YNNKEL, per germline (reference sequence). The CDR3 spans 15 residues. The CDR3 sequence: CASSQVGARTDTQYF. The CDR3 DNA sequence: TGTGCCAGCAGCCAAGTGGGGGCCCGAACAGATACGCAGTATTTT.

The chain is built from TRBV12-3 or TRBV12-4 and TRBJ1-2; TRBD1 agrees at 8 bases. The CDR3 length is 15 residues. With 6 bases clipped from V and 6 bases from J, the junction kept 12 bases outside the gene matches. CDR3 region: CASSKQGGQGDGYTF. CDR3 nucleotides: TGTGCCAGCAGCAAACAGGGGGGGCAAGGGGATGGCTACACCTTC.

This clonotype was recorded a few times. The chain uses TRBV5-4 and TRBJ2-1; a possible D gene is TRBD2 (5 bases). Trimming took 4 bases from V and 6 from J, leaving 11 bases between them. Germline V gene data show CDR1 as SGHNT and CDR2 as YYREEE (reference sequence). There are 13 residues in the CDR3. The CDR3 region is CASSGRMGNEQFF. DNA for the CDR3: TGTGCCAGCAGCGGGAGAATGGGCAATGAGCAGTTCTTC.